The 31 T cell receptor beta chains presented below share a single source sample, sequenced in a study of Ad26.COV2.S vaccination and SARS-CoV-2 variants (dated by TCRdb to about 2021). What the treatment or condition label conveys for this sample: around 19 received Ad26.COV2.S at low or high dose, single or two shots; about five received placebo; per-sample allocation not given. For vaccine and placebo recipients, the sequenced repertoires came from samples collected on day 63 after the first injection. The protocol used for the library was the immunoSEQ multiplex PCR assay. TCRdb took this table from immuneACCESS and kept in-frame rearrangements with V and J called. Such tables lack part of the clones; where checked against another copy, unresolved V genes explain under half of the gap, and the rest is unexplained. The sample data list about 400,000 clones, and 88% of these were observed just once. About 3.6% of the sample is in the top ten clones.

The material was peripheral blood, obtained in a trial of Ad26.COV2.S vaccine versus placebo. The receptor source for this set is a person between 18 and 65 years old who received the Ad26.COV2.S COVID-19 vaccine or a placebo.

The chain links TRBV10-3 to TRBJ2-7; no clear D gene. Trimming took 5 bases from V and 0 from J, leaving 14 bases between them. Germline V gene sequence: CDR1 ENHRY, CDR2 SYGVKD. The length of the CDR3 is 15 residues. CDR3 region: CAISTNLDFSYEQYF. The CDR3 bases are TGTGCCATCAGTACCAATCTGGATTTCTCCTACGAGCAGTACTTC.

The CDR3 spells CASSLNRGNTYNEQFF. The CDR3 nucleotides read TGCGCCAGCAGCTTGAACAGGGGGAACACCTACAATGAGCAGTTCTTC. V gene TRBV5-1 combines with J gene TRBJ2-1, with TRBD1 matching 8 bases. The V and J ends lost 1 base and 2 bases, in that order; junction bases with no gene match: 5. CDR1 and CDR2 (germline): SGHRS, YFSETQ. CDR3 length: 16 amino acids.

This clone appeared once. This chain uses TRBV11-2 with TRBJ1-4; 8 bases match TRBD1. With V trimmed by 1 base and J by 10 bases, 2 bases remained unmatched. The germline V gene has CDR1 SGHAT and CDR2 FQNNGV. This CDR3 contains 13 residues. CDR3 sequence (DNA): TGTGCCAGCAGCTTAGCCACAGGGGGAAAACTGTTTTTT. It yields the protein CASSLATGGKLFF. The variable domain in full, with the rest retrieved from reference TRBV11-2 and TRBJ1-4, is EAGVAQSPRYKIIEKRQSVAFWCNPISGHATLYWYQQILGQGPKLLIQFQNNGVVDDSQLPKDRFSAERLKGVDSTLKIQPAKLEDSAVYLCASSLATGGKLFFGSGTQLSVL.

Concerning this clone itself: The sample carries other DNA sequences with the same CDR3. The chain combines TRBV19 with TRBJ1-2; unclear D gene. Between the trimmed V and J ends, which lost 0 bases and 4 bases, there was a span of 6 bases. The germline V gene encodes CDR1 LNHDA and CDR2 SQIVND (reference sequence). The CDR3 extends over 13 amino acids. The CDR3 region has the DNA TGTGCCAGTAGTATAGAGGCGGGCTATGGCTACACCTTC. The encoded protein is CASSIEAGYGYTF.

V gene TRBV16 combines with J gene TRBJ2-1; 12 bases fit TRBD1. The length of the CDR3 is 16 residues. CDR1 KGHSY and CDR2 FQNENV come from the germline V gene. The ends lost 0 bases at V and 9 bases at J; junction bases unmatched: 6. CDR3 DNA: TGTGCCAGCAGCCAATCGTTGGGACAGGGGGCGGTTGAGCAGTTCTTC. This translates into CASSQSLGQGAVEQFF.

The chain couples TRBV11-2 to TRBJ2-7; D gene unclear. The germline CDR1 and CDR2 sequences are SGHAT and FQNNGV. This CDR3 has 14 residues. V shed 1 base and J shed 0 bases, with 7 bases lying between them. The chain's CDR3 is CASSLAVISYEQYF. The CDR3 DNA reads as TGTGCCAGCAGCTTAGCGGTAATCTCCTACGAGCAGTACTTC.

This chain links TRBV5-8 with TRBJ1-5; D is possibly TRBD1 (6 bases). CDR3 length: 15 residues. V was pared by 4 bases and J by 0 bases, with 11 bases between. In germline, CDR1 is SGHTS, CDR2 YDEGEE. The CDR3 spells CASSPGQNSNQPQHF. The CDR3 nucleotides are TGTGCCAGCAGCCCGGGACAAAATAGCAATCAGCCCCAGCATTTT.

This chain uses TRBV6-5 with TRBJ2-7, with D tentatively TRBD2 (5 bases). The CDR3 loop spans 11 amino acids. The germline V gene encodes CDR1 MNHEY and CDR2 SVGAGI. The ends were cut back, 6 bases at V and 7 bases at J, with 10 bases in the middle. This CDR3 reads CASRGSWEQYF. The CDR3 nucleotides are TGTGCCAGCAGGGGGAGCTGGGAGCAGTACTTC.

The CDR3 DNA sequence: TGTGCCAGCAGTTACCCCCCGCTCGTGGTTCAAGAGACCCAGTACTTC. Translating it yields CASSYPPLVVQETQYF. The chain employs TRBV6-2 or TRBV6-3 and TRBJ2-5; D not resolved. Trimming removed 2 bases at V and 2 bases at J, with 15 bases between. This CDR3 is built from 16 residues. CDR1 is MNHEY and CDR2 is SVGEGT in the germline V gene.

V and J are TRBV6-6 and TRBJ2-3, with TRBD2 matching 10 bases. This CDR3 comprises 14 residues. V was clipped by 6 bases and J by 5 bases; unmatched bases: 5. Germline loops: CDR1 MNHNY, CDR2 SVGAGI (reference sequence). The CDR3 region is CASSTLAGLDTQYF. CDR3 in DNA: TGTGCCAGCAGCACACTAGCGGGGTTAGATACGCAGTATTTT.

This rearrangement joins TRBV10-3 to TRBJ2-1, with D perhaps TRBD1 (7 bases). CDR1 is ENHRY, CDR2 SYGVKD, per germline. Trimming stripped 10 bases from V and 9 bases from J, with 19 bases between. CDR3 length equals 13 residues. CDR3 amino acids: CATIRGEQGEQFF. For the CDR3, the DNA is TGTGCCACGATCAGGGGGGAGCAGGGTGAGCAGTTCTTC.

This chain links TRBV6-2 or TRBV6-3 with TRBJ2-7; D uncertain. The CDR3 length is 14 residues. In germline, CDR1 is MNHEY, CDR2 SVGEGT. Trimming removed 6 bases from V and 3 bases from J, with 15 bases in between. CDR3 sequence: CASSWTESDYEQYF. The CDR3 nucleotides are TGTGCCAGCAGCTGGACGGAATCAGACTACGAGCAGTACTTC.

This clone was seen more than once but under ten times. The chain recombines TRBV6-1 with TRBJ1-2; TRBD1 matches at 8 bases. The CDR3 is 15 residues long. Germline V gene lookup returns CDR1 MNHNS and CDR2 SASEGT. After removal of 1 base from V and 3 bases from J, the junction contained 4 bases not matched to a gene. CDR3 bases: TGTGCCAGCAGTGAAGACAGGGGGACCTACTATGGCTACACCTTC. This sequence encodes CASSEDRGTYYGYTF.

The chain combines TRBV10-3 with TRBJ2-3; D is unresolved. The CDR3 contains 15 residues. The V end lost 1 base, the J end lost 3 bases, and 11 bases lay between the germline ends. Per germline, CDR1 ENHRY and CDR2 SYGVKD. CDR3 sequence: CAISEYRAVTDTQYF. The DNA of the CDR3 is TGTGCCATCAGTGAGTACCGGGCGGTAACAGATACGCAGTATTTT.

The chain carries TRBV24-1 and TRBJ2-1; D gene uncertain. The CDR3 extends over 11 amino acids. Germline V gene lookup returns CDR1 KGHDR and CDR2 SFDVKD. Between the trimmed V and J ends, which lost 3 bases and 8 bases, there was a span of 4 bases. CDR3 loop: CATSDLYEQFF. The CDR3 coding sequence is TGTGCCACCAGTGATCTCTATGAGCAGTTCTTC.

The V and J genes are TRBV29-1 and TRBJ1-5; D unresolved. CDR3 size: 16 residues. Trimming cost V 6 bases and J 0 bases, with 18 bases left between them. Germline loops: CDR1 SQVTM, CDR2 ANQGSEA. The CDR3 sequence is CSVGDGPGLSNQPQHF. In nucleotides, the CDR3 is TGCAGCGTCGGCGATGGTCCAGGACTTAGCAATCAGCCCCAGCATTTT.

The chain carries TRBV5-1 and TRBJ2-2, with D unresolved. There are 13 residues in the CDR3. V gave up 1 base and J gave up 3 bases, with 4 bases separating them. The germline V gene has CDR1 SGHRS and CDR2 YFSETQ. The CDR3 DNA follows: TGCGCCAGCAGCTTGTTCGACACCGGGGAGCTGTTTTTT. Its protein is CASSLFDTGELFF.

This sequence joins TRBV10-2 and TRBJ1-1; D unclear. CDR1 is WSHSY and CDR2 is SAAADI in the germline V gene. This CDR3 contains 15 residues. The germline V and J ends were trimmed by 3 bases and 0 bases, with 11 bases remaining between them. CDR3 amino acids: CASSEAETLNTEAFF. The CDR3 DNA reads TGCGCCAGCAGTGAAGCGGAGACCCTGAACACTGAAGCTTTCTTT.

The J gene is TRBJ2-5, the V gene TRBV5-1; 12 positions agree with TRBD1. With V trimmed by 2 bases and J by 5 bases, 1 base remained unmatched. The CDR3 has 14 residues. Per the germline V gene, CDR1 is SGHRS and CDR2 is YFSETQ. In DNA, the CDR3 is TGCGCCAGCAGCTTTGGGACAGGGGGCGAGACCCAGTACTTC. This gives the protein CASSFGTGGETQYF.

This chain links TRBV5-1 with TRBJ1-1; D gene ambiguous. Germline CDR1 is SGHRS and CDR2 is YFSETQ. Between the trimmed V and J ends, which lost 1 base and 3 bases, there was a span of 10 bases. This CDR3 contains 14 residues. CDR3 residues: CASSLRERDTEAFF. For the CDR3, the DNA is TGCGCCAGCAGCTTGAGGGAGAGGGACACTGAAGCTTTCTTT. The complete variable domain, with remaining parts taken from reference TRBV5-1 and TRBJ1-1, reads KAGVTQTPRYLIKTRGQQVTLSCSPISGHRSVSWYQQTPGQGLQFLFEYFSETQRNKGNFPGRFSGRQFSNSRSEMNVSTLELGDSALYLCASSLRERDTEAFFGQGTRLTVV.

The V gene is TRBV6-4, the J gene TRBJ2-1, with D possibly matching TRBD1 (5 bases). Germline CDR1 and CDR2: MRHNA and SNTAGT. CDR3 length: 14 residues. V was cut by 6 bases and J by 7 bases, with 16 bases left in between. The CDR3 region has the DNA TGTGCCAGCAGCCCAGGAACAAGGGGAAATGAGCAGTTCTTC. Its protein is CASSPGTRGNEQFF.

V is TRBV15 and J is TRBJ2-7; TRBD1 aligns across 9 bases. Per the germline V gene, CDR1 is LNHNV and CDR2 is YYDKDF (reference sequence). V lost 1 base, J lost 5 bases, and 6 bases stayed unmatched. The CDR3 has 15 residues. CDR3 residues: CATSRGGTGLDEQYF. The CDR3 bases are TGTGCCACCAGCAGAGGCGGGACAGGGCTCGACGAGCAGTACTTC.

This chain links TRBV19 with TRBJ1-1, with 8 bases lining up with TRBD1. V gave up 4 bases and J gave up 1 base; unmatched junction bases: 5. This CDR3 is built from 15 residues. CDR1 LNHDA and CDR2 SQIVND come from the germline V gene (reference sequence). The DNA of the CDR3 is TGTGCCAGTAGTACCCGGACAGGGTGGAACACTGAAGCTTTCTTT. Protein: CASSTRTGWNTEAFF. Supplemented by reference TRBV19 and TRBJ1-1, the full variable domain reads DGGITQSPKYLFRKEGQNVTLSCEQNLNHDAMYWYRQDPGQGLRLIYYSQIVNDFQKGDIAEGYSVSREKKESFPLTVTSAQKNPTAFYLCASSTRTGWNTEAFFGQGTRLTVV.

This clone was recorded once. This chain links TRBV5-4 with TRBJ2-3; D may be TRBD1 or TRBD2 (6 bases each). The CDR3 totals 14 residues. The V end was cut by 7 bases, the J end by 4 bases, with 16 bases between. Germline V gene data show CDR1 as SGHNT and CDR2 as YYREEE (reference sequence). The CDR3: CASYLGASADTQYF. CDR3 DNA sequence: TGTGCCAGCTACCTGGGGGCTAGCGCAGATACGCAGTATTTT.

The chain is built from TRBV21-1 and TRBJ1-1; the table gives TRBD1 as D, unverified against the DNA. TRBV21-1 is given as a pseudogene. There are 15 residues in the CDR3. Here the CDR3 reads CASSSDRPCCPEAFF. The CDR3, as DNA: TGTGCCAGCAGTTCGGACAGGCCATGTTGTCCTGAAGCTTTCTTT.

The genes are TRBV12-5 and TRBJ2-1; maybe TRBD1 (5 bases). The V end lost 2 bases, the J end lost 2 bases, and 19 bases lay between the germline ends. This CDR3 is 18 amino acids long. Germline V gene sequence: CDR1 LGHNT, CDR2 FRNRAP. The CDR3 DNA reads as TGTGCTAGTGGTTTGTCCGCGATCTACAGGATTACCTACAATGAGCAGTTCTTC. This encodes CASGLSAIYRITYNEQFF. Drawing the rest from reference TRBV12-5 and TRBJ2-1, the complete variable domain is DARVTQTPRHKVTEMGQEVTMRCQPILGHNTVFWYRQTMMQGLELLAYFRNRAPLDDSGMPKDRFSAEMPDATLATLKIQPSEPRDSAVYFCASGLSAIYRITYNEQFFGPGTRLTVL.

J is TRBJ2-1 and V is TRBV13, with 12 bases aligning to TRBD1. With V trimmed by 4 bases and J by 8 bases, 6 bases remained unmatched. The germline V gene has CDR1 PRHDT and CDR2 FYEKMQ (reference sequence). This CDR3 region has 15 residues. The CDR3 protein is CASSWPGQGADEQFF. The CDR3 coding sequence is TGTGCCAGCAGCTGGCCGGGACAGGGGGCGGATGAGCAGTTCTTC.

The chain employs TRBV6-2 or TRBV6-3 and TRBJ1-1; 7 bases agree with TRBD1. With V trimmed by 5 bases and J by 3 bases, 12 bases remained unmatched. The CDR3 sequence is 16 residues long. CDR1 is MNHEY, CDR2 SVGEGT, per germline. The CDR3 here is CASSGQVKEGDTEAFF. The CDR3 DNA reads TGTGCCAGCAGTGGACAGGTAAAGGAGGGGGACACTGAAGCTTTCTTT.

The chain couples TRBV7-8 to TRBJ2-2, with D possibly being TRBD2 (6 bases). The CDR3 consists of 14 residues. In germline, CDR1 is SGHVS, CDR2 FQNEAQ. V was clipped by 3 bases and J by 5 bases, with 10 bases between them. The CDR3 protein is CASSLLGGTGELFF. For the CDR3, the DNA is TGTGCCAGCAGCTTGCTGGGGGGAACCGGGGAGCTGTTTTTT.

The V and J genes are TRBV11-3 and TRBJ2-1; no definite D call. The CDR3 is 14 residues long. The V gene's germline CDR1 is SGHNT and CDR2 YENEEA. Trimming cost V 0 bases and J 9 bases, with 12 bases left between them. For the CDR3, the DNA is TGTGCCAGCAGCTTAGAGAGTCAGCGTGGTGAGCAGTTCTTC. Its protein product is CASSLESQRGEQFF.

The chain links TRBV6-5 to TRBJ1-2, with D possibly matching TRBD1 (6 bases). Germline V lookup: CDR1 MNHEY, CDR2 SVGAGI. V dropped 7 bases and J dropped 4 bases, with 13 bases sitting between them. The CDR3 loop spans 13 amino acids. The CDR3 nucleotides are TGTGCCAGCAAAACAGGGACCTTCTATGGCTACACCTTC. Translated: CASKTGTFYGYTF.